These 19 T cell receptor beta chains were sequenced from one sample in a study of CD8 T cells in acute hepatitis C reinfection (dated by TCRdb to the early 2020s). Receptor amplification or capture employed the immunoSEQ multiplex PCR assay. The table comes from immuneACCESS by way of TCRdb, which keeps in-frame sequences with V and J called. Part of the clones is missing from these tables; in studies checked, under half for an unresolved V gene and the rest for unknown reasons. For this sample there are 30,000 to 45,000 clones; roughly 88% appear just once. Approximately 11% of the sample lies in the top ten. What this sample's time point label stands for: naive CD8 control sorted from an acute-time-point sample. The specimen was naive CD8+ T cells from PBMCs. Read against the paper, the sample's cell subset or site label means: sorted total naive CD45RO-negative CD8+ T cells. These receptors were obtained from a woman aged 18-29 years who spontaneously cleared hepatitis C infection.

This clone appeared once. This chain joins TRBV11-2 and TRBJ2-5, with D possibly matching TRBD1 (5 bases). Germline values: CDR1 SGHAT, CDR2 FQNNGV. The V and J ends lost 4 bases and 10 bases respectively, with 22 bases between them. CDR3 length: 15 amino acids. CDR3 bases: TGTGCCAGCAGCTCTGCCCATCAGGAGCTCAGGGACCAGTACTTC. This codes for CASSSAHQELRDQYF.

The chain uses TRBV4-1 and TRBJ2-1; D is ambiguous. The CDR3 sequence is 13 residues long. Germline V gene sequence: CDR1 MGHRA, CDR2 YSYEKL. Deletions cut 0 bases from V and 9 bases from J, with 9 bases between. The CDR3 region has the DNA TGCGCCAGCAGCCAAGATGCGCCACCTGAGCAGTTCTTC. This encodes CASSQDAPPEQFF.

CDR3 residues: CASSETAYEQYF. In DNA, the CDR3 is TGTGCCAGCAGCGAGACAGCCTACGAGCAGTACTTC. This rearrangement joins TRBV6-6 to TRBJ2-7; perhaps TRBD1 as D (5 bases). From germline, CDR1 is MNHNY and CDR2 SVGAGI (reference sequence). The CDR3 sequence is 12 residues long. Trimming pared 6 bases from V and 2 bases from J, leaving 8 bases between.

This chain joins TRBV4-1 and TRBJ2-3; D unresolved. The CDR3 is made up of 11 amino acids. Germline CDR1 reads MGHRA; CDR2 reads YSYEKL. V shed 7 bases and J shed 4 bases, with 6 bases lying between them. CDR3 region: CASIIADTQYF. Written as DNA, the CDR3 is TGCGCCAGCATAATCGCAGATACGCAGTATTTT.

This chain connects TRBV14 to TRBJ2-7, with D possibly matching TRBD2 (5 bases). CDR1 is SGHDN, CDR2 FVKESK, per germline. Deletions cut 4 bases from V and 0 bases from J, with 10 bases between. The CDR3 is 14 residues long. CDR3 sequence: CASSPGLSSYEQYF. The CDR3 nucleotides are TGTGCCAGCAGCCCCGGACTTAGCTCCTACGAGCAGTACTTC. Drawing the rest from reference TRBV14 and TRBJ2-7, the complete variable domain is EAGVTQFPSHSVIEKGQTVTLRCDPISGHDNLYWYRRVMGKEIKFLLHFVKESKQDESGMPNNRFLAERTGGTYSTLKVQPAELEDSGVYFCASSPGLSSYEQYFGPGTRLTVT.

CDR3: CASSLIGSTSSYNEQFF. The CDR3 nucleotides are TGTGCCAGCAGCTTAATCGGTTCTACCAGCTCCTACAATGAGCAGTTCTTC. The V call is TRBV7-3, the J call TRBJ2-1, with D unclear. The CDR3 totals 17 residues. V was trimmed by 1 base and J by 0 bases, leaving 13 bases between them. Germline V gene sequence: CDR1 SGHTA, CDR2 FQGTGA.

This clone is deemed medium-sized. The rearrangement links TRBV7-9 to TRBJ2-1; possible D gene TRBD2, 6 bases. The CDR3 extends over 14 amino acids. The germline V gene encodes CDR1 SEHNR and CDR2 FQNEAQ (reference sequence). The V gene lost 3 bases and the J gene lost 1 base, with 7 bases spanning the gap. This CDR3 is CASSLGLSYNEQFF. In nucleotides, the CDR3 is TGTGCCAGCAGCTTGGGACTTTCCTACAATGAGCAGTTCTTC. Full variable domain (outside the CDR3, taken from reference TRBV7-9 and TRBJ2-1): DTGVSQNPRHKITKRGQNVTFRCDPISEHNRLYWYRQTLGQGPEFLTYFQNEAQLEKSRLLSDRFSAERPKGSFSTLEIQRTEQGDSAMYLCASSLGLSYNEQFFGPGTRLTVL.

The chain recombines TRBV9 with TRBJ2-1, with 16 bases aligning to TRBD2. This CDR3 contains 18 residues. Unmatched junction bases numbered 6, after V lost 0 bases and J lost 6 bases. Germline V gene data show CDR1 as SGDLS and CDR2 as YYNGEE. CDR3 sequence reads: CASSVGGLAGGLRNEQFF. CDR3 nucleotides: TGTGCCAGCAGCGTAGGGGGACTAGCGGGAGGGCTACGCAATGAGCAGTTCTTC. The full variable domain, its missing parts supplied by reference TRBV9 and TRBJ2-1, is DSGVTQTPKHLITATGQRVTLRCSPRSGDLSVYWYQQSLDQGLQFLIQYYNGEERAKGNILERFSAQQFPDLHSELNLSSLELGDSALYFCASSVGGLAGGLRNEQFFGPGTRLTVL.

This rearrangement joins TRBV4-1 to TRBJ1-1; TRBD1 is a possible D gene (5 bases). The ends were cut back, 1 base at V and 1 base at J, with 10 bases in the middle. The germline CDR1 and CDR2 sequences are MGHRA and YSYEKL. CDR3 length equals 15 residues. The DNA for the CDR3 is TGCGCCAGCAGCCAAGCTTTTGGACAGAACACTGAAGCTTTCTTT. Translated: CASSQAFGQNTEAFF.

This clone was counted only a few times. V usage is TRBV19 and J usage is TRBJ1-1, with unresolved D. Looked up from germline, CDR1 is LNHDA and CDR2 is SQIVND (reference sequence). The CDR3 contains 13 residues. With 7 bases removed from V and 0 bases from J, the gap between germline ends came to 9 bases. CDR3 residues: CASTTIMNTEAFF. Here the CDR3 DNA reads TGTGCCAGTACGACAATCATGAACACTGAAGCTTTCTTT.

The chain couples TRBV7-9 to TRBJ2-1, with TRBD2 identical over 7 bases. The CDR3 has 15 residues. J was trimmed by 0 bases and V by 3 bases; bases with no gene match: 2. Germline CDR1 is SEHNR and CDR2 is FQNEAQ (reference sequence). CDR3 protein: CASSFLADSYNEQFF. CDR3 sequence (DNA): TGTGCCAGCAGCTTTCTAGCGGACTCCTACAATGAGCAGTTCTTC.

V and J are TRBV9 and TRBJ2-1; D gene uncertain. CDR3 length equals 15 residues. V lost 0 bases and J 2 bases, leaving 9 bases between the germline ends. Per germline, CDR1 SGDLS and CDR2 YYNGEE. CDR3 in amino acids: CASSVESGTYNEQFF. The CDR3 region has the DNA TGTGCCAGCAGCGTAGAATCCGGCACCTACAATGAGCAGTTCTTC.

CDR3 amino acids: CASSLVTGVSGNTIYF. In nucleotides, the CDR3 is TGTGCCAGCAGCTTAGTTACTGGGGTCTCTGGAAACACCATATATTTT. The chain uses TRBV7-8 and TRBJ1-3, with D unresolved. The V gene lost 1 base and the J gene lost 0 bases, with 10 bases spanning the gap. Germline V gene sequence: CDR1 SGHVS, CDR2 FQNEAQ. The CDR3 spans 16 residues.

The chain has TRBV6-1 and TRBJ1-1; D is ambiguous. Germline CDR1 reads MNHNS; CDR2 reads SASEGT. Between the trimmed V and J ends, which lost 2 bases and 2 bases, there was a span of 9 bases. The CDR3 is 14 amino acids. The CDR3: CASSERQINTEAFF. Written as DNA, the CDR3 is TGTGCCAGCAGTGAACGGCAGATAAACACTGAAGCTTTCTTT.

The CDR3 DNA sequence: TGTGCCAGCAGACGACAGGAAAACACTGAAGCTTTCTTT. Translating it yields CASRRQENTEAFF. The gene calls are TRBV6-6 and TRBJ1-1; D might be TRBD1 (6 bases). Between the trimmed V and J ends, which lost 6 bases and 2 bases, there was a span of 10 bases. The CDR3 consists of 13 residues. Germline lookup yields CDR1 MNHNY and CDR2 SVGAGI (reference sequence).

The chain couples TRBV5-5 to TRBJ2-7; D possibly corresponds to TRBD2 (6 bases). The CDR3 is made up of 13 amino acids. The germline V gene has CDR1 SGHKS and CDR2 YYEKEE (reference sequence). V shed 6 bases and J shed 6 bases, with 16 bases lying between them. CDR3 amino acids: CASTLSGGTEQYF. CDR3 sequence (DNA): TGTGCCAGCACCCTGAGCGGAGGGACCGAGCAGTACTTC.

The genes are TRBV9 and TRBJ1-1; D may be TRBD1 (5 bases). Germline V lookup: CDR1 SGDLS, CDR2 YYNGEE. The V end lost 0 bases, the J end lost 1 base, and 10 bases lay between the germline ends. The CDR3 contains 15 residues. This CDR3 reads CASSVVGGSNTEAFF. The CDR3 DNA reads TGTGCCAGCAGCGTAGTTGGGGGATCGAACACTGAAGCTTTCTTT.

This chain uses TRBV13 with TRBJ2-1, with unresolved D. The ends were cut back, 6 bases at V and 7 bases at J, with 10 bases in the middle. CDR1 PRHDT and CDR2 FYEKMQ come from the germline V gene (reference sequence). The CDR3 sequence is 12 residues long. Here the CDR3 DNA reads TGTGCCAGCAGGGCCACCGGGAATGAGCAGTTCTTC. Its translation is CASRATGNEQFF.

The chain couples TRBV9 to TRBJ2-7; TRBD1 agrees at 10 bases. Losses at the gene ends were 3 bases for V and 2 bases for J; bases not matched to a gene: 5. The CDR3 consists of 15 residues. Germline V gene data show CDR1 as SGDLS and CDR2 as YYNGEE. Here the CDR3 DNA reads TGTGCCAGCAGCGCGACAGGGGGCTCAACCTACGAGCAGTACTTC. This gives the protein CASSATGGSTYEQYF.